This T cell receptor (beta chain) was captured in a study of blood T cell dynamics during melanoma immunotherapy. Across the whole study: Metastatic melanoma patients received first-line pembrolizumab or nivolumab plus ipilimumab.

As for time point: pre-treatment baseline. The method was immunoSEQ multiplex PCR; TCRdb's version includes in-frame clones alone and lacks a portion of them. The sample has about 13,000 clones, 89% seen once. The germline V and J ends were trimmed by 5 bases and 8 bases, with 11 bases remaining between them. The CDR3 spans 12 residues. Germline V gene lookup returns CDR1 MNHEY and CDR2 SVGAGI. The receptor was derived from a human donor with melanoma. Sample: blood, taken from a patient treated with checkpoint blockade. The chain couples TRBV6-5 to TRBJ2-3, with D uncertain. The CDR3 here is CASSPRSGTQYF. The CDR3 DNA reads TGTGCCAGCAGTCCGAGGTCGGGTACGCAGTATTTT.